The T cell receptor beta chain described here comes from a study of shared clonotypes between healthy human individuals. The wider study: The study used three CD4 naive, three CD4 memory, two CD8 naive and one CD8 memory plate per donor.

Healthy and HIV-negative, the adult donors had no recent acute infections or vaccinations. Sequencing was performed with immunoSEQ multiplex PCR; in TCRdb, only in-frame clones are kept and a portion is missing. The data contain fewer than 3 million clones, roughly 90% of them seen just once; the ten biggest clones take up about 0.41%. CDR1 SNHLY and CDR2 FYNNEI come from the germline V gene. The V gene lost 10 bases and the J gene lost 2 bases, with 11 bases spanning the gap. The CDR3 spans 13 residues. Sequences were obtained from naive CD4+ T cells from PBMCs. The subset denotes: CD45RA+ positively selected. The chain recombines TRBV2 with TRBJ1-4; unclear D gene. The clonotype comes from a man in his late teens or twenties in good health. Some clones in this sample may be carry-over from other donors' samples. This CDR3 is CATARGTNEKLFF. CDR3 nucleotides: TGTGCCACCGCACGGGGTACTAATGAAAAACTGTTTTTT.